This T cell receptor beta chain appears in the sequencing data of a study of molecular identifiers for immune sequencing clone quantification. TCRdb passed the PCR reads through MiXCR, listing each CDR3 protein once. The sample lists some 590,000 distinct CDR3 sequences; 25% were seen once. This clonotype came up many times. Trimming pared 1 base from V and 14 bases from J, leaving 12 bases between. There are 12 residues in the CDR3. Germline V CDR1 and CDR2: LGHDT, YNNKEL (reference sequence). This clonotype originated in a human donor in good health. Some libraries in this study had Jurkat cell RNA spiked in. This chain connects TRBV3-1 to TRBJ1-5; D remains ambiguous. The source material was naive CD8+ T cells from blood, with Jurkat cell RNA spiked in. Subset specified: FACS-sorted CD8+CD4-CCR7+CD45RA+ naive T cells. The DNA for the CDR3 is TGTGCCAGCAGCCAAGGACCGACAACGAAGCATTTT. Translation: CASSQGPTTKHF. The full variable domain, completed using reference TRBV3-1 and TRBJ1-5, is DTAVSQTPKYLVTQMGNDKSIKCEQNLGHDTMYWYKQDSKKFLKIMFSYNNKELIINETVPNRFSPKSPDKAHLNLHINSLELGDSAVYFCASSQGPTTKHFGDGTRLSIL.